This T cell receptor beta chain comes out of a study of cytomegalovirus exposure and HLA in healthy donors. Donors were ostensibly healthy at sampling, although undocumented immune exposures were probable. Trimming took 2 bases from V and 3 from J; bases not matched to a gene: 9. CDR3 length: 16 residues. Germline assignment: CDR1 MNHEY and CDR2 SMNVEV (reference sequence). Use of 60 Vbeta and 13 Jbeta primers characterized the PCR. Method: immunoSEQ multiplex PCR; TCRdb's copy keeps in-frame clones and lacks some. The sample yields approximately 130,000 clones, 60% to 80% seen once. What was sequenced was PBMCs. This chain links TRBV27 with TRBJ1-2, with TRBD1 identical over 7 bases. The sequence was obtained from a man between 50 and 59 years old in good health and CMV-seropositive. CDR3 amino acids: CASSLRLQGRHYGYTF. CDR3 DNA sequence: TGTGCCAGCAGTTTAAGATTACAGGGGCGTCACTATGGCTACACCTTC.